Below are 5 T cell receptor beta chains sequenced from a single sample in a study of T cell responses to AZD1222 COVID-19 vaccine. Only in-frame clones appear in the TCRdb table, and some are missing; sequencing was by immunoSEQ multiplex PCR. The data hold 150,000 or so clones, with about nine tenths observed a single time. Material: peripheral blood, obtained 28 days after the second AZD1222 dose. The receptors originated from an adult who received the AZD1222 COVID-19 vaccine.

This clone was found once. The chain uses TRBV10-3 and TRBJ1-3; the D is unclear. This CDR3 comprises 15 residues. Germline-derived CDR1 and CDR2 are ENHRY and SYGVKD. With 2 bases removed from V and 0 bases from J, the gap between germline ends came to 8 bases. This chain's CDR3 is CAISEGASSGNTIYF. CDR3 sequence (DNA): TGTGCCATCAGTGAGGGAGCGAGCTCTGGAAACACCATATATTTT.

The chain combines TRBV6-2 or TRBV6-3 with TRBJ1-2; TRBD1 matches at 9 bases. V trimming: 6 bases; J trimming: 8 bases; junction bases outside the gene matches: 7. Germline V gives CDR1 MNHEY, CDR2 SVGEGT. This CDR3 contains 13 residues. Here the CDR3 DNA reads TGTGCCAGCAGCCGCGGGACAGGGACCGGCTACACCTTC. As protein: CASSRGTGTGYTF.

The rearrangement joins TRBV6-5 to TRBJ1-4; 8 bases align to TRBD1. Germline CDR1 and CDR2: MNHEY and SVGAGI. V was pared by 10 bases and J by 4 bases, with 8 bases of the junction left unmatched. This CDR3 is 14 amino acids long. Here the CDR3 DNA reads TGTGCCATCACACAGGGGGGCCTTAATGAAAAACTGTTTTTT. Residues: CAITQGGLNEKLFF.

The genes are TRBV7-2 and TRBJ2-1; D not resolved. Looked up from germline, CDR1 is SGHTA and CDR2 is FQGNSA. V dropped 6 bases and J dropped 9 bases, with 6 bases sitting between them. The CDR3 runs 10 residues. In DNA form, the CDR3 reads TGTGCCAGCAGGAACATTGAGCAGTTCTTC. This translates into CASRNIEQFF.

V and J are TRBV7-6 and TRBJ2-3; D remains ambiguous. Trimming pared 8 bases from V and 2 bases from J, leaving 14 bases between. This CDR3 comprises 14 residues. The germline V gene has CDR1 SGHVS and CDR2 FNYEAQ. CDR3 bases: TGTGCCAGCGGCCCGTCGGCTTCCACAGATACGCAGTATTTT. It codes for CASGPSASTDTQYF.